This T cell receptor (beta chain) was sequenced during a study of spatial heterogeneity in lung cancer. Study context: The average appearance count of each unique TCR and UMI combination in raw reads was more than ten.

Study-level findings and limits: One measure, the expanded intratumoral alpha and beta TCR count, tracked tumor mutation counts.

With 0 bases removed from V and 1 base from J, the gap between germline ends came to 15 bases. In germline, CDR1 is DFQATT, CDR2 SNEGSKA (reference sequence). This CDR3 has 16 residues. Time point described: sample taken at primary tumor resection. The donors were 72 patients with non-small cell lung cancer that was early-stage and untreated. Sequencing was performed on whole RNA extracted from tumor and nontumor lung tissue, or from frozen PBMC, and the material was left unsorted. This clonotype was found many times. The antigen is undetermined. Each TCR cDNA molecule bore a unique molecular identifier. MiXCR was run by TCRdb on the 5' RACE reads, yielding one entry per CDR3 protein. The table has about 29,000 distinct CDR3 sequences, more than 5.5% seen once; the top ten hold approximately 25%.

The sample here was lung tumor tissue, taken at surgery. The chain carries TRBV20-1 and TRBJ1-2; D is possibly TRBD1 (5 bases). This receptor was identified in a male donor with early-stage non-small cell lung cancer. CDR3 sequence: CSARDLRQGVNYGYTF. In DNA, the CDR3 is TGCAGTGCTAGAGATCTCCGACAAGGGGTTAACTATGGCTACACCTTC.